The entry below describes one TCR beta chain. This clonotype was counted many times. Its antigen specificity is not known. Base qualities are not provided; no much larger clone lies one nucleotide away. This entry belongs to a study of T cells in Graves' hyperthyroidism and ophthalmopathy (dated by TCRdb to between 2019 and 2020). Background for the entire study: To identify distinguishing TCR V-J signatures, a discovery cohort of about 100 patients was used, comprising 40 to 45 with Graves' ophthalmopathy and some 60 with stable Graves' hyperthyroidism. Whether ophthalmopathy could be predicted prospectively was tested in an independent validation cohort made up of under 20 hyperthyroidism patients plus 17 patients who later progressed to ophthalmopathy. The approximately 97 discovery patients were randomly divided into training and test sets at a 7:3 ratio. The study also compared thyroid tissue and blood T-cell repertoires from more than 5 Graves' hyperthyroidism patients. Following sampling, methimazole starting at 30 mg daily was given to hyperthyroidism patients, and high-dose intravenous methylprednisolone was given to ophthalmopathy patients. TCR Vbeta CDR3 sequencing of around 130 peripheral blood samples (about 45 ophthalmopathy, around 80 hyperthyroidism and some 17 progressor patients) is reported in the paper. Overall results and qualifications from the work: Blood samples also contained most of the expanded thyroid clonotypes (frequency above 0.001), which suggests that blood repertoires may reflect thyroid immune responses. In cross-validation, a model built on a 13 V-J signature told ophthalmopathy apart from stable hyperthyroidism with about 90% sensitivity and approximately 81% specificity, and in testing the same model reached 80%/75%. No statistical method was used to set the sample size in advance, and investigators knew the group allocation. In validation, the model predicted progression to ophthalmopathy a median of around six months before onset, with roughly 68% sensitivity and 72.22% specificity.

The TCR beta CDR3 regions were amplified from RNA transcripts. The first round of RT-PCR for the TCR CDR3 was performed with the HTBI primer set and the Qiagen OneStep RT-PCR kit. Libraries were constructed in a second round of multiplex PCR, after which size selection and purification were performed. The libraries were sequenced on an Illumina HiSeq2000 using paired-end 100 bp reads. The original methods were these. Raw data were processed with SOAPnuke, discarding reads with adapters, uncalled bases, mean Phred below 15, or no exact constant-primer or identifier match. COPE v1.2.5 was used to merge high-quality paired reads, and clonotypes were defined as unique nucleotide sequences. MiTCR v1.1 was used to align the clonotypes against IMGT TRBV, TRBD and TRBJ reference segments. The analysis was restricted to V-J combinations with a frequency above 0.0001, which together covered roughly 99% of the repertoires. A TCS score was defined as the ratio of F50 (clonal expansion) to E x V (chaos), with BLOSUM62-based TCRdist applied between CDR3 peptides within each V-J. Welch's t-statistics and random forest reduced roughly 540 V-J features to 13, which were used in a naive Bayes classifier (R e1071). The similarity between thyroid and blood repertoires was quantified using the Morisita-Horn index. The public reads were run again by TCRdb, first through fastp at Q25 and then through MiXCR, and only productive beta chains were kept. Here each entry gathers all rows of one CDR3 protein and keeps the most common genes and DNA. These V and J calls originate from TCRdb's pipeline instead of the authors' own analysis. The sample profile shows almost 600,000 distinct CDR3 sequences; just over 45% of them were found once. Of the sample, 7.5% to 8.5% is held by the ten largest clones.

A patient counted as having stable Graves' hyperthyroidism if no progression to ophthalmopathy occurred over 18 months of follow-up. Hyperthyroidism patients were newly diagnosed, with disease duration under 2 months, and aged 18 to 65 years. Patients with uncontrolled infections, other autoimmune diseases, pregnancy or lactation were excluded. Diagnoses relied on clinical symptoms, serum thyroxine and TRAb, thyroid ultrasound and orbital computed tomography. Trizol reagent was used to extract total RNA, and RNA quality was then checked on an Agilent 2100 Bioanalyzer. The CDR3 sequence holds 15 residues, the cysteine and phenylalanine included. Only the CDR3 portion is preserved as DNA: 45 bases, with reading frame beginning at the first base. CDR1 and CDR2 are read off the germline V gene (reference sequence) as DFQATT and SNEGSKA. V sheds 0 bases and J sheds 0 bases, leaving 11 bases between their ends.

The TCR originated in a woman between 18 and 29 years old with Graves' hyperthyroidism. The material sequenced was peripheral blood or thyroid tissue (not recorded which). The V gene is TRBV20-1 and the J gene is TRBJ1-1; no D segment can be confidently identified. The CDR3 corresponds to CSAREGGQLNTEAFF. The nucleotide sequence is TGCAGTGCTAGAGAAGGAGGGCAACTGAACACTGAAGCTTTCTTT.